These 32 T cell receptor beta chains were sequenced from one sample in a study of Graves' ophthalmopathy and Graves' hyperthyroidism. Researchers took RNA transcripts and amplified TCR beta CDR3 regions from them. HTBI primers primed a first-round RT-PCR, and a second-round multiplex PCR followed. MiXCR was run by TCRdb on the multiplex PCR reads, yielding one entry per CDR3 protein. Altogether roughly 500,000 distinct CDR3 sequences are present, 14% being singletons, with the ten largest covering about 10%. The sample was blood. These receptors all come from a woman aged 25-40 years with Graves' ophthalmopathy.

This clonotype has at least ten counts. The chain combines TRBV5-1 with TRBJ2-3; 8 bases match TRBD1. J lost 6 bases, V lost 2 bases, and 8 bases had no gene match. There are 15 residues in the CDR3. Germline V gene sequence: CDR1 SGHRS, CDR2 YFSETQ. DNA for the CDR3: TGCGCCAGCAGCTTCGGACAGGGTACGACGGATACGCAGTATTTT. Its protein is CASSFGQGTTDTQYF.

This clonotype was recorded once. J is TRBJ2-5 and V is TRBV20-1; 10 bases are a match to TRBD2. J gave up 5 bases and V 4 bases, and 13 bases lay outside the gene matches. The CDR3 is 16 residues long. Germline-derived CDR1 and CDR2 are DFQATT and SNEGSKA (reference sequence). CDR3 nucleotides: TGCAGTGCTATCCGGTCAGCGGGGGGGTTTGGGGAGACCCAGTACTTC. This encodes CSAIRSAGGFGETQYF.

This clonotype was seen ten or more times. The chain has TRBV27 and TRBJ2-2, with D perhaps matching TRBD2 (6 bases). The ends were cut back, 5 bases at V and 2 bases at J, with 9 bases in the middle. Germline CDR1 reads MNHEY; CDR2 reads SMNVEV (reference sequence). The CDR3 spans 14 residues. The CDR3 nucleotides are TGTGCCAGCAGTGAGGCGGGAAACACCGGGGAGCTGTTTTTT. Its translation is CASSEAGNTGELFF.

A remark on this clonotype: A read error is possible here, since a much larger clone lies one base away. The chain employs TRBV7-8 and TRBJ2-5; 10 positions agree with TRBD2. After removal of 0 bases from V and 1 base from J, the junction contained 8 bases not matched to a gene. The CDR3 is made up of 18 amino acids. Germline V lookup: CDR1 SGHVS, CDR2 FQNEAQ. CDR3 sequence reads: CASSLARVLAGVQETQYF. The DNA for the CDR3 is TGTGCCAGCAGCTTAGCGAGGGTCCTAGCGGGGGTCCAAGAGACCCAGTACTTC.

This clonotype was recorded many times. The DNA of the CDR3 is TGTGCCATCAGTGAGAAGGGAGACAGGGGGGGTCGAGGGACTGAAGCTTTCTTT. This gives the protein CAISEKGDRGGRGTEAFF. The gene calls are TRBV10-3 and TRBJ1-1, with 9 nucleotides matching TRBD1. The CDR3 length is 18 residues. The junction had 15 bases not matched to a gene; V was cut back by 2 bases and J by 5 bases. The germline gives CDR1 ENHRY, CDR2 SYGVKD.

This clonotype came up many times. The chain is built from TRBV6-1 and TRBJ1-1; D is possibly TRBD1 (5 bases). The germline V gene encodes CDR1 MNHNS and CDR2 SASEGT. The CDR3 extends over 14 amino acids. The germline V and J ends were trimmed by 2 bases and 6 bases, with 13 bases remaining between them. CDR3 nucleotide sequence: TGTGCCAGCAGTGAATTTCGGGGGACCTCTGAAGCTTTCTTT. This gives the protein CASSEFRGTSEAFF.

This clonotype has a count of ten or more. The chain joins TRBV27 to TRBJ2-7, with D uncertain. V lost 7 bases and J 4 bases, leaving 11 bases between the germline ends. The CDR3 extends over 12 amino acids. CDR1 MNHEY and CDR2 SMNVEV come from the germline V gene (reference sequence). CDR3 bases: TGTGCCAGCAAGTCCTACAGTTACGAGCAGTACTTC. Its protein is CASKSYSYEQYF.

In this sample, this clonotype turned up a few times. The DNA for the CDR3 is TGCAGTTCGTATTGGGCAGGGACCCACGAGCAGTACTTC. Amino acids: CSSYWAGTHEQYF. The chain is built from TRBV20-1 and TRBJ2-7; either TRBD1 or TRBD2 may fit D (5 bases each). CDR3 length: 13 residues. V was pared by 8 bases and J by 5 bases, with 19 bases between. CDR1 is DFQATT and CDR2 is SNEGSKA in the germline V gene (reference sequence).

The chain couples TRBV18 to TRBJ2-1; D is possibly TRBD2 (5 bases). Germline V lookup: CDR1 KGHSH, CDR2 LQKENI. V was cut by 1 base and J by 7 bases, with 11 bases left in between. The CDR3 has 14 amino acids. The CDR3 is CASSPQASRNEQFF. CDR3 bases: TGTGCCAGCTCACCACAGGCTAGCAGGAATGAGCAGTTCTTC.

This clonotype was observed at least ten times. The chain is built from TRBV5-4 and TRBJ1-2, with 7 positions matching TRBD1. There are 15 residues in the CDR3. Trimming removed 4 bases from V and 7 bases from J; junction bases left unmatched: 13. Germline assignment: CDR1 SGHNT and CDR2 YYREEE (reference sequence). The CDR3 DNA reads TGTGCCAGCAGCCCTGGACAGGCTTCGGGGGGTGGCTACACCTTC. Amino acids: CASSPGQASGGGYTF.

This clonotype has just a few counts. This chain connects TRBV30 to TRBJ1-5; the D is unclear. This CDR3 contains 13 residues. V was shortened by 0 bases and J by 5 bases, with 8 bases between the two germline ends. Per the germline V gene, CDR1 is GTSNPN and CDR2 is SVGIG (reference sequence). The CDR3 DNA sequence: TGTGCCTGGAGTGTACCAGCGGATCAGCCCCAGCATTTT. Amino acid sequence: CAWSVPADQPQHF.

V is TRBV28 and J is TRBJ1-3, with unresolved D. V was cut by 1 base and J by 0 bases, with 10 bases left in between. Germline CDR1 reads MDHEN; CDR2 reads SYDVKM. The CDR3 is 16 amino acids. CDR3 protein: CASSLFYRSSGNTIYF. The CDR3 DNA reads TGTGCCAGCAGTTTATTCTACAGAAGCTCTGGAAACACCATATATTTT.

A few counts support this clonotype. The CDR3 bases are TGCGCCAGCGGCCCGGACAGATATGGCTACACCTTC. Its protein product is CASGPDRYGYTF. The V and J genes are TRBV5-1 and TRBJ1-2; a possible D gene is TRBD1 (6 bases). CDR1 SGHRS and CDR2 YFSETQ come from the germline V gene. The ends were cut back, 7 bases at V and 5 bases at J, with 12 bases in the middle. This CDR3 comprises 12 residues.

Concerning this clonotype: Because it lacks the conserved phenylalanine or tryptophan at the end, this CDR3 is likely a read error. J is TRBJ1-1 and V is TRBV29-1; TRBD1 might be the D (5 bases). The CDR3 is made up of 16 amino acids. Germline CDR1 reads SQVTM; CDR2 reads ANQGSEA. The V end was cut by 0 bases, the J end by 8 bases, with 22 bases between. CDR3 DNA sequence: TGCAGCGTTGAAGATCTTGTGAGGGGAGGTTTTGAGGAAGCTTTCTCT. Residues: CSVEDLVRGGFEEAFS.

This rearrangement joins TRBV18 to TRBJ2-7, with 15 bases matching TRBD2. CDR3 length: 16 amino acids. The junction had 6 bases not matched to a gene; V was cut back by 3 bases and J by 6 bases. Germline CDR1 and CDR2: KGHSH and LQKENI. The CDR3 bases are TGTGCCAGCTCACCGGCCGGGACTAGCGGGGGGTTCGAGCAGTACTTC. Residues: CASSPAGTSGGFEQYF.

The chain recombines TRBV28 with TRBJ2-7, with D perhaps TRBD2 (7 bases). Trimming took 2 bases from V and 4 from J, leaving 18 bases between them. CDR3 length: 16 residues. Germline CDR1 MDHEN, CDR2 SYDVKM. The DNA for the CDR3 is TGTGCCAGCAGTTTAAGGGGGGGCCCGAATGTGTACGAGCAGTACTTC. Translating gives CASSLRGGPNVYEQYF.

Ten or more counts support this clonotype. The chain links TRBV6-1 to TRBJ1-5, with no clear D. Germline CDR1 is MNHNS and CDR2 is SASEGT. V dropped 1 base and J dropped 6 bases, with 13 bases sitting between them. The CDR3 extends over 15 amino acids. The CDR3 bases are TGTGCCAGCAGTGAAGAGTCTGCGGGAGGTCAGCCCCAGCATTTT. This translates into CASSEESAGGQPQHF.

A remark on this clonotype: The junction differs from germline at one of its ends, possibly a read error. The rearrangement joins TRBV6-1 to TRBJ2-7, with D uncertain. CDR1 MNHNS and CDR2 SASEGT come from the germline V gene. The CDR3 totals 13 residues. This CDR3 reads CVSSARKLYEQYF. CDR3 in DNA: TGTGTCAGCAGTGCTAGGAAACTCTACGAGCAGTACTTC.

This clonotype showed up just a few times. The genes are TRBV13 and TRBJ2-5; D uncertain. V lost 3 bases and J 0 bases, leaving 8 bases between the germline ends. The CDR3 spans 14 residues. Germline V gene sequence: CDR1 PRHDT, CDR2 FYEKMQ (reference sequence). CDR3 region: CASSFSPHQETQYF. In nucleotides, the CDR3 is TGTGCCAGCAGCTTTTCCCCCCACCAAGAGACCCAGTACTTC. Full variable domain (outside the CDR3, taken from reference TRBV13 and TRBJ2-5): AAGVIQSPRHLIKEKRETATLKCYPIPRHDTVYWYQQGPGQDPQFLISFYEKMQSDKGSIPDRFSAQQFSDYHSELNMSSLELGDSALYFCASSFSPHQETQYFGPGTRLLVL.

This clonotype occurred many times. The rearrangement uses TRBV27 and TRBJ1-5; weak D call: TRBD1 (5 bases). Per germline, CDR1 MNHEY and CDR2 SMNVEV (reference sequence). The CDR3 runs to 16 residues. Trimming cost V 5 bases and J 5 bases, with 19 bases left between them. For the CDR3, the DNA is TGTGCCAGCAGTCGGCGGGGCTTAAGGGCTTATCAGCCCCAGCATTTT. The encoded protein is CASSRRGLRAYQPQHF.

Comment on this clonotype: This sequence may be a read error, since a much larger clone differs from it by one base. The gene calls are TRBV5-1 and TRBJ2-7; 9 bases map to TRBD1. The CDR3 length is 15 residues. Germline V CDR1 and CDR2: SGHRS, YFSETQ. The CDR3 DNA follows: TGCACCAGCAGCTTGGCCGTGGGACAGGGCTGCGAGCAGTACTTC. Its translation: CTSSLAVGQGCEQYF.

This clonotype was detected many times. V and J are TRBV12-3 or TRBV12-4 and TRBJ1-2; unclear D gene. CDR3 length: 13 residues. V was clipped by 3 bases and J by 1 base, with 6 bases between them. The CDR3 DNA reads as TGTGCCAGCAGTTTCCGGAGTAACTATGGCTACACCTTC. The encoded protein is CASSFRSNYGYTF.

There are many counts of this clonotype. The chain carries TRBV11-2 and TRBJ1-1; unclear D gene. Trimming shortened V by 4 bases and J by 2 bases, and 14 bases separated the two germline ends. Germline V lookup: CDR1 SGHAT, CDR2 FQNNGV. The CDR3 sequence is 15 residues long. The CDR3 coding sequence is TGTGCCAGCAGCTCTACCAGATTTTTCAACACTGAAGCTTTCTTT. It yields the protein CASSSTRFFNTEAFF.

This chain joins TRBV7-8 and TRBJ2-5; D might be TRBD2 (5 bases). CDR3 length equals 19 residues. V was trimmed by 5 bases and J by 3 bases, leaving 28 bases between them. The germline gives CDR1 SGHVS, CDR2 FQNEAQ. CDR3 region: CASSQEADHLTGPKETQYF. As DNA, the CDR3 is TGTGCCAGCAGCCAGGAGGCAGACCACCTCACTGGACCTAAAGAGACCCAGTACTTC.

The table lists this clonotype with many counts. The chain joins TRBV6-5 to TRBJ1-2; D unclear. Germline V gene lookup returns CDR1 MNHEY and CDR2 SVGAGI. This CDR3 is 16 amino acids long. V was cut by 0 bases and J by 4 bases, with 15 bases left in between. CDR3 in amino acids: CASSYSDRVWGYGYTF. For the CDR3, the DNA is TGTGCCAGCAGTTACTCAGATAGGGTCTGGGGCTATGGCTACACCTTC.

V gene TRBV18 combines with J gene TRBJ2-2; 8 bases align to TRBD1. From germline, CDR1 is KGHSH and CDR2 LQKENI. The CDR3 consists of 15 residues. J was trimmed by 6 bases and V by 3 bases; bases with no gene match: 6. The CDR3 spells CASSPPMTGAGELFF. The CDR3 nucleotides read TGTGCCAGCTCACCTCCGATGACAGGGGCCGGGGAGCTGTTTTTT.

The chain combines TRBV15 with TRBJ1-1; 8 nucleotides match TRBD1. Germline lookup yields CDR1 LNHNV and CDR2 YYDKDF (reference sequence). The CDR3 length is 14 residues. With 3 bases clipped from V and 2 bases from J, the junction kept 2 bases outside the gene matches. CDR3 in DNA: TGTGCCACCAGCAGCAGGGGGCTAAACACTGAAGCTTTCTTT. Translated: CATSSRGLNTEAFF.

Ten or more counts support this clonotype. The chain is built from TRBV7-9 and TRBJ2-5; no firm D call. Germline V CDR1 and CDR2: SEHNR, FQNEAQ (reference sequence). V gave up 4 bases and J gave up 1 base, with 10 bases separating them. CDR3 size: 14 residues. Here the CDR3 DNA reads TGTGCCAGCAGCTGGTCCAGGTTCCAAGAGACCCAGTACTTC. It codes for CASSWSRFQETQYF.

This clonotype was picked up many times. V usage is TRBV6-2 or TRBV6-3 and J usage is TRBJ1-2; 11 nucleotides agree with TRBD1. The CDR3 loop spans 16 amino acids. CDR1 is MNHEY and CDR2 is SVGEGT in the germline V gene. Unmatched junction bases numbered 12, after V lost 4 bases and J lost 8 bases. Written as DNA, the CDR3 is TGTGCCAGCAGTTCCGGGACAGGGGGGCGGTCCTCCGGCTACACCTTC. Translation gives CASSSGTGGRSSGYTF.

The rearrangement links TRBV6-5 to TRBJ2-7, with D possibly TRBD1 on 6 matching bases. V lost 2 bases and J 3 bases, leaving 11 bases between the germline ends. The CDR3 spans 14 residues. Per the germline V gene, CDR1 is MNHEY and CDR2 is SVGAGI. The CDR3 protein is CASSYMGAGYEQYF. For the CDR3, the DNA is TGTGCCAGCAGTTACATGGGGGCCGGCTACGAGCAGTACTTC.

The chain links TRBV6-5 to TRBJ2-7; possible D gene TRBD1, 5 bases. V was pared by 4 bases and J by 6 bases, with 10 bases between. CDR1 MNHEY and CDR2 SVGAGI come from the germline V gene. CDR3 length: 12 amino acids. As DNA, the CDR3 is TGTGCCAGCAGTTCGACGACAGCCGAGCAGTACTTC. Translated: CASSSTTAEQYF.

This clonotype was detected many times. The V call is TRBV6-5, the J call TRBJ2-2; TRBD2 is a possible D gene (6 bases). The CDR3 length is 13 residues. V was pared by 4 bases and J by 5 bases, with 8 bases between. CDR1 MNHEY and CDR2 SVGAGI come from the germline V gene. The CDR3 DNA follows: TGTGCCAGCAGTTCCCGGGGGACCGGGGAGCTGTTTTTT. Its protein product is CASSSRGTGELFF.